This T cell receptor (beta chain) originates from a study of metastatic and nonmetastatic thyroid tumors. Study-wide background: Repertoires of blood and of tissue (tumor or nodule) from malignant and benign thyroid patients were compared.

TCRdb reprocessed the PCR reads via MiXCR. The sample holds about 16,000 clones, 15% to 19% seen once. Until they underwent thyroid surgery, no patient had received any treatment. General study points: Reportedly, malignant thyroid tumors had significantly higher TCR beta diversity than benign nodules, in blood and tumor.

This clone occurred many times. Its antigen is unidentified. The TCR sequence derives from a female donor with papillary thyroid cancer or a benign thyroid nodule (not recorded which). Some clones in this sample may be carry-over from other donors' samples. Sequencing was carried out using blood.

The CDR3 coding sequence is TGCGCCAGCAGTCCCCCCCCGAACACCGGGGAGCTGTTTTTT. Translated: CASSPPPNTGELFF. The chain uses TRBV5-1 and TRBJ2-2, with no clear D. The germline gives CDR1 SGHRS, CDR2 YFSETQ. Trimming pared 5 bases from V and 0 bases from J, leaving 8 bases between. This CDR3 has 14 residues.